The T cell receptor (beta chain) under discussion was sequenced for a study of blood T cell repertoires in COVID-19 (dated by TCRdb to 2018 to 2020). The study in broad terms: Samples covering the acute and convalescent phases of COVID-19 were provided by collaborators in the United States, Italy and Spain. A freely available public database, intended as a resource for researchers studying the immune response to SARS-CoV-2, is where the repertoires were released. Samples came from the ongoing ImmuneRACE study (first 160 participants) plus 1,254 subjects from 6 global collaborators. Deeply sampled blood TCRbeta repertoires from subjects exposed to, actively infected with, or recovered from COVID-19 were included in the dataset. Where available, HLA class I and class II types were obtained from metadata supplied by the sample provider rather than from assay-based typing. A de-identified subject ID, COVID-19 status, age in years and sex were almost always included in the sample metadata. The prospective study material was composed of cDNA or gDNA derived from T cells, B-cell-depleted T cells, or PBMCs.

The immunoSEQ Assay, a bias-controlled multiplex PCR, was used to amplify TCRbeta CDR3 regions from genomic DNA. As for the original processing: Within the assay, amplification of reference gene primers was used to estimate how many nucleated cells each sample contained. To quantify the absolute abundance of each unique TCRbeta CDR3 rearrangement, sequence reads were collapsed and filtered. For each sample, productive Simpson clonality was calculated as the square root of Simpson's diversity index across productive rearrangements. The clones in this table, taken by TCRdb from immuneACCESS, are in-frame only. Not every clone is retained; where verified, under half of the shortfall comes from an unresolved V gene, and the cause of the rest is unknown. That table gives V, J and clone size, and the DNA gave D and trimming. The sample has around 310,000 clones on record, 90% of them singletons. Clones ranked in the top ten supply approximately 0.98% of the sample.

The investigation overall reported the following: The amount of clinical and demographic metadata varied by source and participant and was provided uncurated.

As concerns this clone: Its antigen is currently not known. The record has no base qualities; no much larger clone is one base away.

One collaborating source in Seattle enrolled patients during active infection and followed them longitudinally through the course of disease. Each collaborating institution followed its own protocols to collect whole blood in K2EDTA tubes. For TCRbeta analysis, collaborators shipped samples in one of three forms: frozen whole blood, isolated PBMCs, or DNA extracted from either of those sample types. The germline V gene (reference sequence) specifies DFQATT as CDR1 and SNEGSKA as CDR2. Reading from cysteine to phenylalanine, the CDR3 counts 13 amino acids. The DNA shown is the 39-base CDR3, in frame from base 1. Trimmed from V: 3 bases; trimmed from J: 4 bases; junction bases lacking a gene match: 5.

This TCR was recovered from a middle-aged woman with COVID-19, enrolled during active disease. This chain is built from TRBV20-1 and TRBJ1-1; 7 middle bases align to TRBD1. The sample was peripheral blood. CDR3 loop: CSASGDSSTEAFF. The DNA reads TGCAGTGCTAGTGGGGACAGCTCCACTGAAGCTTTCTTT.